Listed below are T cell receptor beta chains from one sample, sequenced in a study of cytomegalovirus exposure and HLA in healthy donors. Sequenced by immunoSEQ multiplex PCR; TCRdb stores in-frame clones only, minus some. Among around 99,000 clones, less than 80% were seen once, and the ten largest hold 7.8%. The sequenced sample consisted of PBMCs. The receptors come from a young man in good health and CMV-seronegative. The CDR3 runs from the conserved cysteine through the conserved F or W. D genes are given only for firm matches. Some rows have no size entry. The others give once, few or many, or a class for an expanded clone.

v_gene,d_gene,abundance,j_gene,CDR3aa,CDR3nt
TRBV27,-,-,TRBJ2-5,CASSPNPSTRWETQYF,TGTGCCAGCAGTCCGAATCCTAGCACGAGGTGGGAGACCCAGTACTTC
TRBV11-2,-,-,TRBJ2-7,CASSPGGSYEQYF,TGTGCCAGCAGCCCTGGGGGCAGTTACGAGCAGTACTTC
TRBV5-1,TRBD1,-,TRBJ1-4,CASSPIPTGTELEKLFF,TGCGCCAGCAGCCCGATTCCCACCGGGACAGAGCTTGAAAAACTGTTTTTT
TRBV5-4,TRBD1,once,TRBJ1-5,CASSLQGSNQPQHF,TGTGCCAGCAGCTTACAGGGGAGCAATCAGCCCCAGCATTTT
TRBV6-1,TRBD1,-,TRBJ1-2,CASSPTGVYGYTF,TGTGCCAGCAGCCCGACAGGGGTCTATGGCTACACCTTC
TRBV7-6,-,-,TRBJ1-1,CASSAGLYTEAFF,TGTGCCAGCAGCGCGGGCCTTTACACTGAAGCTTTCTTT
TRBV6-1,-,few,TRBJ2-7,CASSEQPNSYEQYF,TGTGCCAGCAGTGAACAGCCTAACAGCTACGAGCAGTACTTC
TRBV5-1,TRBD2,few,TRBJ2-5,CASSSSSGIQETQYF,TGCGCCAGCAGCTCTTCTAGCGGAATCCAAGAGACCCAGTACTTC
TRBV6-1,-,-,TRBJ2-7,CASSERTAPGPNEQYF,TGTGCCAGCAGTGAAAGGACAGCGCCGGGACCTAACGAGCAGTACTTC
TRBV28,-,-,TRBJ1-3,CASSTGTHGNTIYF,TGTGCCAGCAGTACAGGTACTCATGGAAACACCATATATTTT
TRBV9,-,-,TRBJ1-3,CASSVDSGEGNTIYF,TGTGCCAGCAGCGTAGATAGCGGGGAAGGAAACACCATATATTTT
TRBV9,-,-,TRBJ1-6,CASSNNADSYNSPLHF,TGTGCCAGCAGCAACAACGCTGATTCGTATAATTCACCCCTCCACTTT
TRBV7-9,TRBD1,few,TRBJ1-6,CASSFGTGAKGSPLHF,TGTGCCAGCAGCTTTGGGACAGGGGCCAAGGGTTCACCCCTCCACTTT
TRBV28,-,-,TRBJ2-7,CASSRAGEQYF,TGTGCCAGCAGTCGCGCGGGGGAGCAGTACTTC
TRBV19,TRBD1,-,TRBJ2-7,CASSLRTGSYEQYF,TGTGCCAGTAGTCTCCGGACAGGGTCGTACGAGCAGTACTTC
TRBV7-8,TRBD2,-,TRBJ2-7,CASSLALLAGGRREQYF,TGTGCCAGCAGCTTAGCGTTACTAGCGGGGGGGCGAAGGGAGCAGTACTTC
TRBV5-1,-,-,TRBJ1-1,CASSLTLATGGNTEAFF,TGCGCCAGCAGCTTGACACTCGCGACAGGCGGGAACACTGAAGCTTTCTTT
TRBV5-1,-,-,TRBJ1-3,CASSWQGNGNTIYF,TGCGCCAGCAGCTGGCAGGGAAATGGGAACACCATATATTTT
TRBV5-4,TRBD1,-,TRBJ2-1,CASSQGGTGSYNEQFF,TGTGCCAGCAGCCAAGGCGGGACAGGGAGCTACAATGAGCAGTTCTTC
TRBV19,-,-,TRBJ2-2,CASSIGQHNTGELFF,TGTGCCAGTAGTATAGGACAGCACAACACCGGGGAGCTGTTTTTT
TRBV11-2,-,few,TRBJ1-4,CASSPFLAEGTNEKLFF,TGTGCCAGCAGCCCCTTTCTTGCGGAGGGTACCAATGAAAAACTGTTTTTT
TRBV27,TRBD1,-,TRBJ1-5,CASSFGQGYNQPQHF,TGTGCCAGCAGTTTCGGACAGGGCTACAATCAGCCCCAGCATTTT
TRBV29-1,TRBD2,-,TRBJ2-1,CSGGLAGPYNEQFF,TGCAGCGGTGGACTAGCGGGACCCTACAATGAGCAGTTCTTC
TRBV6-5,TRBD1,-,TRBJ2-7,CASSLAYSDRVAGQYF,TGTGCCAGCAGTTTAGCTTATTCGGACAGGGTGGCAGGGCAGTACTTC
TRBV28,TRBD2,-,TRBJ2-7,CASSLSLAGGIEQYF,TGTGCCAGCAGTTTAAGTCTAGCGGGAGGGATCGAGCAGTACTTC
TRBV14,-,-,TRBJ2-6,CASSQGLTSGANVLTF,TGTGCCAGCAGCCAAGGCCTAACCTCTGGGGCCAACGTCCTGACTTTC
TRBV5-1,TRBD1,-,TRBJ2-7,CANSWLPGQGADEQYF,TGCGCCAACAGCTGGCTTCCGGGACAGGGGGCCGACGAGCAGTACTTC
TRBV5-4,-,-,TRBJ2-3,CASSLAAGAGDTQYF,TGTGCCAGCAGCTTGGCCGCGGGGGCGGGAGATACGCAGTATTTT
TRBV6-5,TRBD1,few,TRBJ2-7,CASSNRGYEQYF,TGTGCCAGCAGCAACAGGGGCTACGAGCAGTACTTC
TRBV5-6,-,-,TRBJ2-7,CASSYSGVSYEQYF,TGTGCCAGCAGCTATAGCGGTGTATCCTACGAGCAGTACTTC
TRBV27,TRBD1,-,TRBJ2-7,CASSPNRDSYEQYF,TGTGCCAGCAGTCCAAACCGGGACAGCTACGAGCAGTACTTC
TRBV7-6,TRBD1,-,TRBJ1-4,CASSLGQGRSGLFF,TGTGCCAGCAGCCTTGGACAGGGAAGGTCAGGGCTGTTTTTT